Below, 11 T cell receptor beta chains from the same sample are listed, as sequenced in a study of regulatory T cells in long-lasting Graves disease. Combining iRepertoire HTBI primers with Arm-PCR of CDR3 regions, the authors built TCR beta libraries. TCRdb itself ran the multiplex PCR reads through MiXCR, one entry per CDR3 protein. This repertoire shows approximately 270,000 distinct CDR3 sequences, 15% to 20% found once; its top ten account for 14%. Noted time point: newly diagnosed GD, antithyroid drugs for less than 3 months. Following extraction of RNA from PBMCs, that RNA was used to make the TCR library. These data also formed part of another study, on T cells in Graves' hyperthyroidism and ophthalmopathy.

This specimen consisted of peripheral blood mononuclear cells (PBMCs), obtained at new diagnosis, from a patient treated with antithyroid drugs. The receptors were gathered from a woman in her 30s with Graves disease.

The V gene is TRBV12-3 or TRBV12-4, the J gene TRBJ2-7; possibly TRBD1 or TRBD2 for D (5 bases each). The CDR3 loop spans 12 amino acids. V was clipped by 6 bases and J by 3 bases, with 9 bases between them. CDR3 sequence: CASSGAIYEQYF. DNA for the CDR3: TGTGCCAGCAGCGGGGCAATCTACGAGCAGTACTTC.

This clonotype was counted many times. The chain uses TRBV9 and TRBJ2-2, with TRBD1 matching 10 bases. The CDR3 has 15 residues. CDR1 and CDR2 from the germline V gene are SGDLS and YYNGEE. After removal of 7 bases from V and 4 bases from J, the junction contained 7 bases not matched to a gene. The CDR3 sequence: CASSGTGEGTGELFF. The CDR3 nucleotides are TGTGCCAGCTCCGGGACAGGGGAGGGCACCGGGGAGCTGTTTTTT.

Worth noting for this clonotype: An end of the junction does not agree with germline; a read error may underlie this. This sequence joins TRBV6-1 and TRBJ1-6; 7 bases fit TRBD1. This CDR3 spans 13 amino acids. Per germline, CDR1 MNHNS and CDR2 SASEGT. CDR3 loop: CATETGTNLPLHF. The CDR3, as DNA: TGTGCCACTGAGACAGGGACAAATTTACCCCTCCACTTT.

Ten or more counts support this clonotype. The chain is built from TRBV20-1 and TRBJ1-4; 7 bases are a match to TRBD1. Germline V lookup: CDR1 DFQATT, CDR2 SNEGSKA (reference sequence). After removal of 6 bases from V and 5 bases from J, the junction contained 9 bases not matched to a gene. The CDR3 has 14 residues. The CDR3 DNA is TGCAGTGCGGGGGGGACAGTCGAAAATGAAAAACTGTTTTTT. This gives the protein CSAGGTVENEKLFF.

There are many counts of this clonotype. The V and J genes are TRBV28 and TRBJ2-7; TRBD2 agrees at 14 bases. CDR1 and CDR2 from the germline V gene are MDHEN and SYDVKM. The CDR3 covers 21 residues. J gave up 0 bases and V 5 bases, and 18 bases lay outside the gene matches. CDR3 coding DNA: TGTGCCAGCAGTCCCCAGGGACTAGCGGGAGATCCGCACCCTTACTCCTACGAGCAGTACTTC. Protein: CASSPQGLAGDPHPYSYEQYF.

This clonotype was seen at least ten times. The CDR3 nucleotides read TGTGCCAGCAGCTCCCGGGACAGGGGATTCGGCTACACCTTC. This codes for CASSSRDRGFGYTF. V usage is TRBV9 and J usage is TRBJ1-2, with 10 bases fitting TRBD1. V lost 4 bases, J lost 8 bases, and 8 bases stayed unmatched. CDR1 SGDLS and CDR2 YYNGEE come from the germline V gene. This CDR3 contains 14 residues.

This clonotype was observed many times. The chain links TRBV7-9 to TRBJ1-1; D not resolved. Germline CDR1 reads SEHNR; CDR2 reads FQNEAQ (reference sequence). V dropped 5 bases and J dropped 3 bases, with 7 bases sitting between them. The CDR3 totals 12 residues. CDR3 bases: TGTGCCAGCAGCATTACCCACACTGAAGCTTTCTTT. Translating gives CASSITHTEAFF. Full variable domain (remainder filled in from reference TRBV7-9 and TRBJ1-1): DTGVSQNPRHKITKRGQNVTFRCDPISEHNRLYWYRQTLGQGPEFLTYFQNEAQLEKSRLLSDRFSAERPKGSFSTLEIQRTEQGDSAMYLCASSITHTEAFFGQGTRLTVV.

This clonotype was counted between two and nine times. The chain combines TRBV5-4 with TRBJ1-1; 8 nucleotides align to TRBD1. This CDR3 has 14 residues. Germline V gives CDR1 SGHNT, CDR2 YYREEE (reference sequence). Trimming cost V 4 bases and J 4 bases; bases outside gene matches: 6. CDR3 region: CASSQQGGFTEAFF. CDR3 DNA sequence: TGTGCCAGCAGCCAACAGGGGGGGTTCACTGAAGCTTTCTTT.

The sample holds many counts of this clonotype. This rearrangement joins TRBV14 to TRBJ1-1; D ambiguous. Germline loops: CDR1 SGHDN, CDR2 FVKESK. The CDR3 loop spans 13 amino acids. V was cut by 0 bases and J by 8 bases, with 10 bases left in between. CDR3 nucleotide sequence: TGTGCCAGCAGCCAAGATTTAGGAAGAGAAGCTTTCTTT. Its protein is CASSQDLGREAFF.

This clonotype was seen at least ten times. The CDR3 DNA follows: TGTGCCAGTAGTACCGAACTTAGGGGAGCTTTCTTT. The encoded protein is CASSTELRGAFF. This sequence joins TRBV19 and TRBJ1-1; tentative D call: TRBD1 (5 bases). Trimming pared 4 bases from V and 10 bases from J, leaving 13 bases between. CDR1 and CDR2 (germline): LNHDA, SQIVND (reference sequence). The CDR3 is made up of 12 amino acids.

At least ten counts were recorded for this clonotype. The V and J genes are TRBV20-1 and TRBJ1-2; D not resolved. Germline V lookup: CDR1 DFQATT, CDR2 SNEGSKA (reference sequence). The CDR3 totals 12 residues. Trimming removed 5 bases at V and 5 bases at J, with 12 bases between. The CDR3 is CSAAGDPYGYTF. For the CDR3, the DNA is TGCAGTGCTGCCGGGGATCCGTATGGCTACACCTTC.